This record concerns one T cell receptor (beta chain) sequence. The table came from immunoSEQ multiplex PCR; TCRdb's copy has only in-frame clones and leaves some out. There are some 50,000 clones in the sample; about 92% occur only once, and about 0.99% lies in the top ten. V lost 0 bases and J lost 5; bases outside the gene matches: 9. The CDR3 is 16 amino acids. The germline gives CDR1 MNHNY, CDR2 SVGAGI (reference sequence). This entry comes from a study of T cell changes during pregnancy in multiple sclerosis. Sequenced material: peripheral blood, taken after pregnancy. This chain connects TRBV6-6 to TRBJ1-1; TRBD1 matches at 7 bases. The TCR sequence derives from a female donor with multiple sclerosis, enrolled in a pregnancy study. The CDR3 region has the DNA TGTGCCAGCAGTTACTCATTGACAGGGAGTAGTACTGAAGCTTTCTTT. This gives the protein CASSYSLTGSSTEAFF.